The rows below give T cell receptor beta chains drawn from one sample of a study of blood T cell repertoires in COVID-19. The table came from immunoSEQ multiplex PCR; TCRdb's copy has only in-frame clones and leaves some out. The profile shows 95,000 to 150,000 clones, 81% of them singletons. Sequenced sample: peripheral blood. These receptors came from a man between 25 and 39 years old with COVID-19, enrolled during active disease. The CDR3 runs from the conserved cysteine through the conserved F or W. Each record gives: J gene, V gene, clone size, D gene, CDR3 protein, CDR3 DNA. The D gene is left open where the match is weak. Clone size, where shown, is once, few, many, or a class for clones that have expanded.

TRBJ1-3,TRBV2,.,TRBD1,CASNLQGAYGNTIYF,TGTGCCAGCAACCTACAGGGGGCTTATGGAAACACCATATATTTT
TRBJ2-7,TRBV11-2,.,.,CASSGTRIRPYEQYF,TGTGCCAGCAGCGGAACTAGGATTCGCCCCTACGAGCAGTACTTC
TRBJ2-5,TRBV12-3/TRBV12-4,.,.,CASSFRAGETQYF,TGTGCCAGCAGTTTCAGGGCTGGAGAGACCCAGTACTTC
TRBJ2-5,TRBV27,.,.,CASSLTRTETQYF,TGTGCCAGCAGTTTGACTAGAACAGAGACCCAGTACTTC
TRBJ2-7,TRBV20-1,few,.,CSASASAEQYF,TGCAGTGCTAGCGCTTCTGCGGAGCAGTACTTC
TRBJ1-1,TRBV20-1,.,.,CSAGESMNTEAFF,TGCAGTGCTGGTGAGTCAATGAACACTGAAGCTTTCTTT
TRBJ2-1,TRBV4-1,.,.,CASRQTFGTQTDNEQFF,TGCGCCAGCAGGCAGACGTTTGGGACTCAAACAGATAATGAGCAGTTCTTC
TRBJ2-7,TRBV14,.,TRBD2,CASSQGGLSDEQYF,TGTGCCAGCAGCCAAGGGGGACTATCGGACGAGCAGTACTTC
TRBJ1-2,TRBV5-1,once,.,CASSLGAGAFNYGYTF,TGCGCCAGCAGCTTGGGGGCAGGGGCCTTTAACTATGGCTACACCTTC
TRBJ1-4,TRBV21-1,.,.,CASSRPLPGQGGEKLFF,TGTGCCAGCAGCCGTCCTCTTCCGGGACAGGGGGGAGAAAAACTGTTTTTT
TRBJ2-1,TRBV28,.,TRBD2,CASSLSIRWASGRFF,TGTGCCAGCAGTTTATCGATTAGGTGGGCTAGCGGGAGGTTCTTC
TRBJ1-2,TRBV21-1,.,.,CASSKGNRGQNYGYTF,TGTGCCAGCAGCAAGGGTAACCGCGGACAGAACTATGGCTACACCTTC
TRBJ1-6,TRBV19,few,TRBD1,CASRLGPRDRYNSPLHF,TGTGCCAGTAGACTAGGACCTCGGGACAGATATAATTCACCCCTCCACTTT
TRBJ2-1,TRBV25-1,.,TRBD2,CASSESWAGGDNEQFF,TGTGCCAGCAGTGAAAGCTGGGCGGGAGGAGATAATGAGCAGTTCTTC
TRBJ2-3,TRBV3-1/TRBV3-2,once,TRBD2,CASSLKAGASDTQYF,TGTGCCAGCAGCCTCAAGGCGGGAGCATCAGATACGCAGTATTTT
TRBJ1-4,TRBV30,.,TRBD1,CAWRSGQKNEKLFF,TGTGCCTGGAGGTCGGGACAGAAGAATGAAAAACTGTTTTTT
TRBJ2-3,TRBV9,once,TRBD2,CASSVGAGWADTQYF,TGTGCCAGCAGCGTAGGAGCGGGATGGGCAGATACGCAGTATTTT
TRBJ2-7,TRBV19,once,.,CASSWTTSYEQYF,TGTGCCAGTAGCTGGACAACCTCCTACGAGCAGTACTTC
TRBJ2-2,TRBV28,.,TRBD2,CASSWPQSGGDTGELFF,TGTGCCAGCAGTTGGCCCCAAAGCGGGGGGGACACCGGGGAGCTGTTTTTT
TRBJ1-1,TRBV12-5,.,.,CASFVGPMNTEAFF,TGTGCTAGTTTTGTGGGGCCTATGAACACTGAAGCTTTCTTT
TRBJ1-2,TRBV28,.,.,CASSLSYSRLYGYTF,TGTGCCAGCAGTTTAAGTTACAGTCGCCTCTATGGCTACACCTTC
TRBJ1-2,TRBV28,.,.,CASSFGSTQFFNYGYTF,TGTGCCAGCAGTTTCGGGAGTACGCAGTTTTTTAACTATGGCTACACCTTC
TRBJ2-5,TRBV19,.,.,CASSPNIGSQTQYF,TGTGCCAGTAGTCCAAACATTGGGAGCCAGACCCAGTACTTC
TRBJ2-1,TRBV19,few,TRBD2,CASRSESLAGGTEQFF,TGTGCCAGTAGGTCGGAGAGCCTAGCGGGAGGGACTGAGCAGTTCTTC
TRBJ1-4,TRBV11-3,.,.,CASRLDAFNEKLFF,TGTGCCAGCAGGTTAGACGCGTTTAATGAAAAACTGTTTTTT
TRBJ1-2,TRBV19,.,TRBD1,CASRGTGGNYGYTF,TGTGCCAGTAGAGGGACAGGGGGAAACTATGGCTACACCTTC
TRBJ2-1,TRBV11-2,.,.,CASSQLTSSYNEQFF,TGTGCCAGCAGCCAACTTACGAGCTCCTACAATGAGCAGTTCTTC
TRBJ2-3,TRBV5-6,once,TRBD2,CASSYRLAGATDTQYF,TGTGCCAGCAGCTACCGACTAGCGGGGGCCACAGATACGCAGTATTTT
TRBJ2-7,TRBV9,.,.,CASSVGAGALLGYEQYF,TGTGCCAGCAGCGTAGGGGCAGGGGCCCTCTTGGGCTACGAGCAGTACTTC
TRBJ1-2,TRBV27,once,.,CASSFGVGSYGYTF,TGTGCCAGCAGTTTTGGGGTCGGGAGCTATGGCTACACCTTC
TRBJ1-2,TRBV6-5,.,.,CASSPRGINYGYTF,TGTGCCAGCAGTCCCCGGGGGATAAACTATGGCTACACCTTC
TRBJ2-7,TRBV28,.,TRBD2,CASSWEGYEQYF,TGTGCCAGCAGTTGGGAGGGCTACGAGCAGTACTTC
TRBJ2-7,TRBV5-4,.,TRBD2,CASSLIPGLGGMEQYF,TGTGCCAGCAGCTTGATTCCGGGTCTGGGGGGGATGGAGCAGTACTTC
TRBJ1-6,TRBV28,.,.,CASCSRADSSYNSPLHF,TGTGCCAGCTGTTCCAGGGCGGATAGCTCCTATAATTCACCCCTCCACTTT
TRBJ1-3,TRBV28,.,.,CASSFPAGNTIYF,TGTGCCAGCAGTTTTCCGGCTGGAAACACCATATATTTT
TRBJ1-2,TRBV4-1,.,.,CASSLISEGPYGYTF,TGCGCCAGCAGCCTTATATCGGAGGGACCCTATGGCTACACCTTC
TRBJ2-7,TRBV6-1,.,.,CASSEAPGGYYEQYF,TGTGCCAGCAGTGAAGCCCCGGGTGGGTACTACGAGCAGTACTTC
TRBJ2-5,TRBV6-1,.,.,CASTAAGGETQYF,TGTGCCAGCACCGCGGCGGGCGGGGAGACCCAGTACTTC
TRBJ1-3,TRBV28,.,TRBD1,CASSGQGGFSGNTIYF,TGTGCCAGCAGCGGACAGGGGGGTTTTTCTGGAAACACCATATATTTT
TRBJ1-2,TRBV11-3,.,TRBD1,CASSSNRGQGEGYTF,TGTGCCAGCAGCTCTAACAGGGGGCAAGGCGAGGGCTACACCTTC
TRBJ2-7,TRBV29-1,.,.,CSVEEGRGGYEQYF,TGCAGCGTTGAAGAAGGCAGGGGCGGCTACGAGCAGTACTTC
TRBJ1-1,TRBV11-3,.,.,CASSLGLEVNTEAFF,TGTGCCAGCAGCTTGGGGTTGGAGGTGAACACTGAAGCTTTCTTT
TRBJ1-2,TRBV10-2,.,.,CASSEIKDNGYTF,TGCGCCAGCAGTGAGATTAAAGACAATGGCTACACCTTC
TRBJ2-4,TRBV5-1,.,.,CASSPGRSGNIQYF,TGCGCCAGCAGCCCGGGTCGGTCCGGGAACATTCAGTACTTC
TRBJ2-7,TRBV7-6,.,.,CASSLDFSSYEQYF,TGTGCCAGCAGCTTAGACTTTAGCTCCTACGAGCAGTACTTC
TRBJ1-2,TRBV4-3,.,TRBD1,CASSPGQQGGYGYTF,TGCGCCAGCAGCCCCGGCCAACAGGGGGGTTATGGCTACACCTTC
TRBJ1-1,TRBV5-4,.,.,CASSFATHTEAFF,TGTGCCAGCAGCTTTGCCACTCACACTGAAGCTTTCTTT
TRBJ2-7,TRBV6-1,.,TRBD1,CASSDEGQGGLEQYF,TGTGCCAGCAGTGATGAGGGACAGGGTGGCCTCGAGCAGTACTTC
TRBJ1-2,TRBV28,.,TRBD1,CASSRLGTGNSYTF,TGTGCCAGCAGTCGCCTCGGGACAGGGAATAGCTACACCTTC
TRBJ1-3,TRBV19,.,.,CASSISLRVTGNTIYF,TGTGCCAGTAGTATATCATTGCGGGTGACTGGAAACACCATATATTTT
TRBJ1-5,TRBV6-4,once,.,CASSDSKDAGHQPQHF,TGTGCCAGCAGTGACTCGAAGGACGCGGGGCATCAGCCCCAGCATTTT
TRBJ1-1,TRBV7-9,.,.,CASSLRGAVGTEAFF,TGTGCCAGCAGCTTACGGGGGGCCGTCGGCACTGAAGCTTTCTTT
TRBJ1-2,TRBV24-1,.,.,CATSDPREAPYGYTF,TGTGCCACCAGTGACCCCCGTGAAGCCCCCTATGGCTACACCTTC